This is a list of T cell receptor beta chains from one sample in a study of blood T cell repertoires in COVID-19. TCRdb's copy holds only in-frame clones and misses some; the assay was immunoSEQ multiplex PCR. Among 94,000 or so clones listed, around nine tenths were seen once. Sequencing was done on a sample of peripheral blood. The source of these receptors is a woman over 75 with active COVID-19. Both conserved end residues are part of each CDR3. Fields, in order: D gene, J gene, clone size, V gene, CDR3 DNA, CDR3 protein. The D gene is left open where the match is weak. Expanded clones are given a class, and other clones once, few, many or no size at all.

>NA|TRBJ2-1|NA|TRBV29-1
TGCAGCGTTGTGAGGGCTAGCTCCTACAATGAGCAGTTCTTC
CSVVRASSYNEQFF
>NA|TRBJ2-1|NA|TRBV6-2/TRBV6-3
TGTGCCAGCAGTTACTCGCCTAGCGTCTACAATGAGCAGTTCTTC
CASSYSPSVYNEQFF
>TRBD2|TRBJ2-2|NA|TRBV7-2
TGTGCCAGCAGCTTAGCAGCGGGAGCAAACACCGGGGAGCTGTTTTTT
CASSLAAGANTGELFF
>NA|TRBJ1-2|once|TRBV19
TGTGCCAGTAGTTTTGAGACAGCTCAATATGGCTACACCTTC
CASSFETAQYGYTF
>NA|TRBJ2-3|NA|TRBV21-1
TGTGCCAGCATGACGGGAGGGCCCACAGATACGCAGTATTTT
CASMTGGPTDTQYF
>TRBD1|TRBJ2-3|NA|TRBV10-3
TGTGCCATCAGGGGATGGCAGGGGGGACAGGGGCCAGATACGCAGTATTTT
CAIRGWQGGQGPDTQYF
>TRBD2|TRBJ2-1|once|TRBV6-1
TGTGCCAGCAGTGCCCATGGACTAGCGGCCACCTACAATGAGCAGTTCTTC
CASSAHGLAATYNEQFF
>TRBD2|TRBJ2-7|NA|TRBV2
TGTGCCAGCAGTACTAGCGGAGGGTACGAGCAGTACTTC
CASSTSGGYEQYF
>NA|TRBJ2-3|NA|TRBV4-3
TGCGCCAGCAGCCAAGAAGAACCGGACAGATTTACTCTAGGCACAGATACGCAGTATTTT
CASSQEEPDRFTLGTDTQYF
>TRBD1|TRBJ2-7|NA|TRBV6-2/TRBV6-3
TGTGCCAGCAGTTACAGGACAGGGGGCTACGAGCAGTACTTC
CASSYRTGGYEQYF
>TRBD2|TRBJ2-1|NA|TRBV10-3
TGTGCCATCAGTGCCCTCTCGGGACTAGCGGGAGGGGGAGAGCAGTTCTTC
CAISALSGLAGGGEQFF
>TRBD2|TRBJ2-5|NA|TRBV7-2
TGTGCCAGCAGCTCGACTAGCGGCCACGGGGAGACCCAGTACTTC
CASSSTSGHGETQYF
>TRBD2|TRBJ2-3|NA|TRBV4-2
TGTGCCAGCAGCCAAGGGACTAGCGCAGATACGCAGTATTTT
CASSQGTSADTQYF
>NA|TRBJ2-7|few|TRBV6-2/TRBV6-3
TGTGCCAGCAGTTGGGGGGACGAGGGGGAGCAGTACTTC
CASSWGDEGEQYF
>NA|TRBJ2-3|NA|TRBV12-5
TGTGCTAGTGGTTTATCTATCCCAGATACGCAGTATTTT
CASGLSIPDTQYF
>NA|TRBJ2-7|NA|TRBV5-1
TGCGCCAGCAGCCCGGAAGACAGCTTACCCTACGAGCAGTACTTC
CASSPEDSLPYEQYF
>NA|TRBJ1-1|NA|TRBV20-1
TGCAGTGCTAGTGCCGGGGGACTTGAAGCTTTCTTT
CSASAGGLEAFF
>NA|TRBJ1-2|NA|TRBV19
TGTGCCAGTAGTATCCGCAGGGATGGCTACACCTTC
CASSIRRDGYTF
>NA|TRBJ2-5|NA|TRBV4-2
TGTGCCAGCAGCCAAGATCGACAGAGTGGCCAGTACTTC
CASSQDRQSGQYF
>NA|TRBJ1-6|NA|TRBV19
TGTGCCAGTAGTACTGGGCCACCTTCTACCCTCCACTTT
CASSTGPPSTLHF
>TRBD1|TRBJ2-2|NA|TRBV10-2
TGCGCCAGCAGGACGACAGGGGACACCGGGGAGCTGTTTTTT
CASRTTGDTGELFF
>NA|TRBJ2-7|NA|TRBV18
TGTGCCAGCTCACCTGTAAGGGGTCGGTGGGAGCAGTACTTC
CASSPVRGRWEQYF
>TRBD2|TRBJ2-5|NA|TRBV10-3
TGTGCCATCAGTGAGAATCGAGCGGGGGTTATAGAGACCCAGTACTTC
CAISENRAGVIETQYF
>NA|TRBJ1-5|NA|TRBV10-3
TGTGCCATCAGCGAGACCGGGATGAATAGCAATCAGCCCCAGCATTTT
CAISETGMNSNQPQHF
>TRBD1|TRBJ1-4|NA|TRBV3-1/TRBV3-2
TGTGCCAGCAGCCAAGATCTATACAGGGGGCATAATAATGAAAAACTGTTTTTT
CASSQDLYRGHNNEKLFF
>TRBD1|TRBJ2-7|NA|TRBV9
TGTGCCAGCAGCGTAGGGATGGGACAGGATGGATACGAGCAGTACTTC
CASSVGMGQDGYEQYF
>TRBD2|TRBJ2-5|NA|TRBV28
TGTGCCAGCAGTTCAAGCGGGGCCTCTGGAGAGACCCAGTACTTC
CASSSSGASGETQYF
>NA|TRBJ2-1|NA|TRBV7-9
TGTGCCAGCAGCCCCCGGGACTCGGCGCGAGGTCCCTACAATGAGCAGTTCTTC
CASSPRDSARGPYNEQFF
>NA|TRBJ2-3|NA|TRBV30
TGTGCCTGGAGTGGGGTAGCGGTTCTGGGGGCAGATACGCAGTATTTT
CAWSGVAVLGADTQYF
>NA|TRBJ1-2|NA|TRBV28
TGTGCCAGCAGGGTACTCTATGGCTACACCTTC
CASRVLYGYTF
>TRBD1|TRBJ1-1|NA|TRBV27
TGTGCCAGCAGGAGACAGGGAAACACTGAAGCTTTCTTT
CASRRQGNTEAFF
>TRBD2|TRBJ2-3|NA|TRBV4-3
TGCGCCAGCAGCCGAGGACTAGCGTATCTAGGAGATACGCAGTATTTT
CASSRGLAYLGDTQYF
>TRBD1|TRBJ2-2|NA|TRBV4-3
TGCGCCAGCAGCCAAGGGCAGGGGGCCGGGGAGCTGTTTTTT
CASSQGQGAGELFF
>NA|TRBJ1-5|NA|TRBV19
TGTGCCAGTAGTCCACAAAGCAATCAGCCCCAGCATTTT
CASSPQSNQPQHF
>TRBD1|TRBJ2-7|once|TRBV19
TGTGCCAGTAGTGCAAGGACAGGGTCCTACGAGCAGTACTTC
CASSARTGSYEQYF
>TRBD1|TRBJ2-7|NA|TRBV18
TGTGCCAGCTCACCGTCAGGGACAGGTCAGCAGTACTTC
CASSPSGTGQQYF
>NA|TRBJ2-5|NA|TRBV4-3
TGCGCCAGCAGCCAAGATTTTTCGGGAGAGACCCAGTACTTC
CASSQDFSGETQYF
>NA|TRBJ1-6|NA|TRBV1
TGCACCAGCAGTCCCCCTTTCGGGGGGAACTTT
CTSSPPFGGNF
>TRBD1|TRBJ2-7|NA|TRBV3-1/TRBV3-2
TGTGCCAGCAGCCAAGGCCCCCCGGGACAGAGCTACGAGCAGTACTTC
CASSQGPPGQSYEQYF
>NA|TRBJ2-2|NA|TRBV4-2
TGTGCCAGCAGCCCCTCCCCCCAGGGGAGCACCGGGGAGCTGTTTTTT
CASSPSPQGSTGELFF
>NA|TRBJ2-3|NA|TRBV11-3
TGTGCCAGCAGTTCCCCGGGGGGCAATACGCAGTATTTT
CASSSPGGNTQYF
>NA|TRBJ1-3|NA|TRBV6-6
TGTGCCAGCAGTTACTCTGACAGCTTGGGAAACACCATATATTTT
CASSYSDSLGNTIYF
>NA|TRBJ2-2|NA|TRBV6-5
TGTGCCAGCAGCCTCGGAGGGCGAGGCGGGGAGCTGTTTTTT
CASSLGGRGGELFF
>TRBD2|TRBJ2-7|NA|TRBV3-1/TRBV3-2
TGTGCCAGCAGCCGCCGGACTAGCGGGATAACCTACGAGCAGTACTTC
CASSRRTSGITYEQYF
>TRBD2|TRBJ2-1|NA|TRBV30
TGTGCCTGGAGTATAGGTTTTTTTGACCTAGCGGGAGTTCAGAATGAGCAGTTCTTC
CAWSIGFFDLAGVQNEQFF
>TRBD1|TRBJ2-7|NA|TRBV18
TGTGCCAGCTCACGCGGGACAGGGATCGAGCAGTACTTC
CASSRGTGIEQYF